This T cell receptor (beta chain) was captured in a study of blood T cell repertoires in COVID-19. The method was immunoSEQ multiplex PCR; TCRdb's version includes in-frame clones alone and lacks a portion of them. This table has 270,000 or so clones, approximately 84% appearing once. This CDR3 region has 13 residues. The V gene's germline CDR1 is MGHRA and CDR2 YSYEKL. Trimming cost V 1 base and J 8 bases, with 11 bases left between them. The genes are TRBV4-1 and TRBJ1-1, with D perhaps matching TRBD1 (6 bases). Sequenced input: peripheral blood. The TCR originated in a human donor with COVID-19, enrolled during active disease. The donor label of this sample is uncertain. The CDR3 reads CASSQAGAREAFF. The CDR3, as DNA: TGCGCCAGCAGCCAAGCAGGGGCGCGGGAAGCTTTCTTT.